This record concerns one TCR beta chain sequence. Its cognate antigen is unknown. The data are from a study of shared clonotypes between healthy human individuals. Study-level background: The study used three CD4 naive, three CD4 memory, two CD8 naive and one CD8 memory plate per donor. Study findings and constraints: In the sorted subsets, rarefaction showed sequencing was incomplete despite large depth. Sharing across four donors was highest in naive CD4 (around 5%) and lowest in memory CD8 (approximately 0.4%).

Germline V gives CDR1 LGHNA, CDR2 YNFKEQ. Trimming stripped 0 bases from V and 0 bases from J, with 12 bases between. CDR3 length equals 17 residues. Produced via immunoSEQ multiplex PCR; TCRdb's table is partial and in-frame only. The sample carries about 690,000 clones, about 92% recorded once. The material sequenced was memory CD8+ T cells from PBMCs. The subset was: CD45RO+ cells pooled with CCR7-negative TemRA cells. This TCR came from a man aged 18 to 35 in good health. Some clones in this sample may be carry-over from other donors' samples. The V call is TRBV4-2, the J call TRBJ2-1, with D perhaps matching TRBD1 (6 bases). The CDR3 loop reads CASSQDRTVSSYNEQFF. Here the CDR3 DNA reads TGTGCCAGCAGCCAAGATAGGACAGTGAGCTCCTACAATGAGCAGTTCTTC.